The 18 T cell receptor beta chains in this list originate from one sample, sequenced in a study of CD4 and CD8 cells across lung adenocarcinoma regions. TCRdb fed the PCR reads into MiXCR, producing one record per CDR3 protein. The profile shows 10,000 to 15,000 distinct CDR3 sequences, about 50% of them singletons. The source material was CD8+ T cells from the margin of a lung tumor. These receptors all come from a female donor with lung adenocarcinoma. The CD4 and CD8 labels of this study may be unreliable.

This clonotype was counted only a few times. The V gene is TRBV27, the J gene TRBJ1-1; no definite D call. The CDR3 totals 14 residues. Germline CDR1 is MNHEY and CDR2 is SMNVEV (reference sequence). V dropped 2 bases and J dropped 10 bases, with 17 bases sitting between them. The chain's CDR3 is CASSLAPDGRGAFF. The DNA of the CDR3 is TGTGCCAGCAGTTTAGCACCCGACGGGCGGGGAGCTTTCTTT.

CDR3 DNA: TGTGCCAGCAGCACAGGAGAGACCCAGTACTTC. This translates into CASSTGETQYF. The V and J genes are TRBV11-2 and TRBJ2-5, with TRBD1 as a possible D gene (5 bases). This CDR3 is 11 amino acids long. Trimming removed 5 bases at V and 4 bases at J, with 5 bases between. The germline V gene encodes CDR1 SGHAT and CDR2 FQNNGV.

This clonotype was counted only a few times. The CDR3, as DNA: TGTGCCAGCAGTCCTTTCGGGAGGCCCTACAATGAGCAGTTCTTC. Translated, it gives CASSPFGRPYNEQFF. This chain links TRBV27 with TRBJ2-1, with TRBD2 identical over 7 bases. The CDR3 has 15 residues. The germline gives CDR1 MNHEY, CDR2 SMNVEV (reference sequence). The ends lost 5 bases at V and 2 bases at J; junction bases unmatched: 6.

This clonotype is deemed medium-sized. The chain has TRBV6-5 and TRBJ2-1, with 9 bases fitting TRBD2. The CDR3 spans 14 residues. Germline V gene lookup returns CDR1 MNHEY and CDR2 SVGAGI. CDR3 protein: CATNRLAGSNEQFF. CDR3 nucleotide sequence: TGTGCTACAAACCGCCTAGCGGGGTCCAATGAGCAGTTCTTC.

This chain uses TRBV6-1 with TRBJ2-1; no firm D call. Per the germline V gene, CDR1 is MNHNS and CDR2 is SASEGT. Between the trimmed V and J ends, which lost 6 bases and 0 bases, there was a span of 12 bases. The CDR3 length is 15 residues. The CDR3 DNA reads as TGTGCCAGCAGATTTTTGACGGCCTCCTACAATGAGCAGTTCTTC. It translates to CASRFLTASYNEQFF.

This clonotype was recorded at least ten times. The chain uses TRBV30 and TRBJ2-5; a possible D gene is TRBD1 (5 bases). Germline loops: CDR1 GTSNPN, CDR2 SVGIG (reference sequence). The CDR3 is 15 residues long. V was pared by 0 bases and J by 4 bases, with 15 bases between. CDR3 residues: CAWSVLSGSGETQYF. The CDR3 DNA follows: TGTGCCTGGAGTGTACTATCAGGGTCAGGAGAGACCCAGTACTTC.

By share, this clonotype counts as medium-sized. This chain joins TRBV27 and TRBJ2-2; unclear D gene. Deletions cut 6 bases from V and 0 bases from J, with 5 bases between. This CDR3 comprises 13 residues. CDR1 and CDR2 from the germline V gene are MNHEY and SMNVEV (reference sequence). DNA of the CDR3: TGTGCCAGCAGGACGACGAACACCGGGGAGCTGTTTTTT. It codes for CASRTTNTGELFF.

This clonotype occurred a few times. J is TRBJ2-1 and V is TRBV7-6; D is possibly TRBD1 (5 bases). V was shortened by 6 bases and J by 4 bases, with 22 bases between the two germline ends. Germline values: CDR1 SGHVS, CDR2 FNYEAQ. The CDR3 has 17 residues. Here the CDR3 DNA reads TGTGCCAGCAGTTTATCTCTCAGGCAGGGTGTGTACAATGAGCAGTTCTTC. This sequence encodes CASSLSLRQGVYNEQFF.

The CDR3 loop is CASTRFQGAANTEAFF. As DNA, the CDR3 is TGTGCCAGCACCAGATTCCAGGGGGCCGCGAACACTGAAGCTTTCTTT. The chain recombines TRBV27 with TRBJ1-1, with TRBD1 identical over 8 bases. Looked up from germline, CDR1 is MNHEY and CDR2 is SMNVEV (reference sequence). Trimming took 7 bases from V and 1 from J; bases not matched to a gene: 11. This CDR3 contains 16 residues.

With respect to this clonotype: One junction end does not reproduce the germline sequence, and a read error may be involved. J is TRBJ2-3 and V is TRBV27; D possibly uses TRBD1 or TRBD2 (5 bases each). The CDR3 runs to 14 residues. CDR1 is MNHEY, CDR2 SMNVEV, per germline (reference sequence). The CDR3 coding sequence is TGTGCGGGGAGTTGGGGCGGGTTCCAAGATACGCAGTATTTC. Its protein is CAGSWGGFQDTQYF.

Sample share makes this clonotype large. CDR3 bases: TGTGCCAGCAGTTACTTCCCCGGGGGGACCCAAGAGACCCAGTACTTC. Its translation is CASSYFPGGTQETQYF. The rearrangement links TRBV6-5 to TRBJ2-5, with TRBD2 matching over 7 bases. CDR1 MNHEY and CDR2 SVGAGI come from the germline V gene. Losses at the gene ends were 1 base for V and 1 base for J; bases not matched to a gene: 6. The CDR3 is made up of 16 amino acids.

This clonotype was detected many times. In DNA form, the CDR3 reads TGTGCCAGCAGTGAAGGGGATTCGAGCTCCTATAATTCACCCCTCCACTTT. It yields the protein CASSEGDSSSYNSPLHF. The gene calls are TRBV6-1 and TRBJ1-6; unclear D gene. Germline assignment: CDR1 MNHNS and CDR2 SASEGT. V lost 1 base and J 0 bases, leaving 10 bases between the germline ends. The CDR3 runs to 17 residues.

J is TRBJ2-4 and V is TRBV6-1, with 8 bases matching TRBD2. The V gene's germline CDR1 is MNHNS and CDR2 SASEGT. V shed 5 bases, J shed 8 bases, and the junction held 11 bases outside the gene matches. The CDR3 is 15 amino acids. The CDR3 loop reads CASSPGGGGPDIQYF. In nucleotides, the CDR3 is TGTGCCAGCAGTCCGGGGGGGGGGGGCCCAGACATTCAGTACTTC.

The CDR3 reads CASIGGRYSYEQYF. As DNA, the CDR3 is TGTGCCAGCATTGGAGGGCGGTACTCCTACGAGCAGTACTTC. The chain has TRBV6-1 and TRBJ2-7; D might be TRBD2 (6 bases). The CDR3 spans 14 residues. CDR1 is MNHNS and CDR2 is SASEGT in the germline V gene. Trimming cost V 7 bases and J 0 bases, with 13 bases left between them.

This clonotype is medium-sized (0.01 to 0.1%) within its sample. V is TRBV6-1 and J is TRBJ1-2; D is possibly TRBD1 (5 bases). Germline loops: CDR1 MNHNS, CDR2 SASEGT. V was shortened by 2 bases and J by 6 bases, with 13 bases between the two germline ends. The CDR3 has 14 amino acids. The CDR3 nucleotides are TGTGCCAGCAGTGAATTTGGGGGAGCGGATGGCTACACCTTC. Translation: CASSEFGGADGYTF.

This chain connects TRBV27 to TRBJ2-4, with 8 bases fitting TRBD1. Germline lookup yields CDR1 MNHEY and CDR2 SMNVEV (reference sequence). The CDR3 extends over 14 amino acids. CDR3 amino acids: CGGRGLSATDTQYF. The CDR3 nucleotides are TGTGGCGGCAGGGGGCTGTCAGCCACAGATACTCAGTACTTC.

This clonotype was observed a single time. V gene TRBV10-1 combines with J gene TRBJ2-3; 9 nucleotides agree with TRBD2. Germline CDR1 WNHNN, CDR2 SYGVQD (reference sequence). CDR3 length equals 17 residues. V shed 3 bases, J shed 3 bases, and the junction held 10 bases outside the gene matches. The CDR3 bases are TGCGCCAGCAGTGAAGGATCTAGCGGGATTGGGACAGATACGCAGTATTTT. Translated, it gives CASSEGSSGIGTDTQYF.

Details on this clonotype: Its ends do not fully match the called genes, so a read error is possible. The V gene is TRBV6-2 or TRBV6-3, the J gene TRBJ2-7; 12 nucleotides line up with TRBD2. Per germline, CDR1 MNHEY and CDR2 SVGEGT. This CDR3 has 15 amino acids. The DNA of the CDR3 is TGTGCCAGCAGCTACTGGACTAGCGGGGACGACGAGCAGTACTTC. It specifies CASSYWTSGDDEQYF.